A single sample gave rise to the 2 T cell receptor beta chains below, sequenced in a study of T cells in localized non-small cell lung cancer (TCRdb year 2020). The method behind the library was the immunoSEQ multiplex PCR assay. Here the immuneACCESS table is served through TCRdb, limited to in-frame sequences with V and J called. Missing clones are a known gap in these copies; in checked studies unresolved V genes cover under half, and the rest lacks a known reason. In all, the sample holds about 25,000 clones, and approximately 86% of those were seen once. The ten largest clones take up 5.8% of the sample. The input for sequencing was peripheral blood, taken before any cancer treatment. The receptor set was obtained from a male donor aged 60 or older with stage II squamous cell lung carcinoma.

This chain uses TRBV11-2 with TRBJ2-3, with 9 bases that match TRBD1. The CDR3 has 14 amino acids. In germline, CDR1 is SGHAT, CDR2 FQNNGV. V shed 5 bases and J 3 bases; nucleotides not matched to a gene: 3. The CDR3 sequence: CASSLGQGTDTQYF. For the CDR3, the DNA is TGTGCCAGCAGCCTGGGACAGGGAACAGATACGCAGTATTTT.

The chain couples TRBV7-3 to TRBJ2-1, with D maybe TRBD2 (6 bases). The germline V gene has CDR1 SGHTA and CDR2 FQGTGA. CDR3 length: 15 amino acids. Trimming took off 1 base at V and 4 bases at J, with 11 bases between the two ends. This CDR3 is CASSLMGRGYNEQFF. The CDR3 DNA is TGTGCCAGCAGCTTAATGGGGCGGGGATACAATGAGCAGTTCTTC.